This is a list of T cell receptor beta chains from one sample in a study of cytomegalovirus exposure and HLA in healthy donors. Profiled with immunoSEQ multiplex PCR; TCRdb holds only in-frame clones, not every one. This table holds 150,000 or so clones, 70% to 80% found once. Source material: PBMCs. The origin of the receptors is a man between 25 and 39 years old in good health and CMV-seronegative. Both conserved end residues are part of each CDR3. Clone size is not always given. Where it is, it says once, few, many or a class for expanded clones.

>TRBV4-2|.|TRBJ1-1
CASSPDRALPTEAFF
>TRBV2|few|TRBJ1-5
CASSEGLAGNQPQHF
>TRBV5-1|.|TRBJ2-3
CASSPGGLGTDTQYF
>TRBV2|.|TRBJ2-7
CASSQGGTYEQYF
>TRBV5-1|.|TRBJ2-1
CASSPLDRIYNEQFF
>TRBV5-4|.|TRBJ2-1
CASSSPDWSAGFNEQFF
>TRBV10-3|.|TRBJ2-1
CAISSGGGLNEQFF
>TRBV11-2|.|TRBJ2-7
CASSFAGGKLDEQYF
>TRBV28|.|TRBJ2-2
CATIVAISNTGELFF
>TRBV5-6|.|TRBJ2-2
CASSLGGDTGELFF
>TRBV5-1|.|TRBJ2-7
CASSADRVGAGEQYF
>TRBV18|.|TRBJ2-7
CASSPVRGYEQYF
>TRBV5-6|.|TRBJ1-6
CASSLAGLPLHF
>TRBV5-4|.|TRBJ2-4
CASSLQGAKGIQYF
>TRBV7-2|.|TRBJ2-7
CASSLNRASGEQYF
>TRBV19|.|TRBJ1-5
CASSMPSLGTVNQPQHF
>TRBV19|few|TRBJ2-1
CASINGGEYGNEQFF
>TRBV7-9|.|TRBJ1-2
CASSSGQGAQGYTF
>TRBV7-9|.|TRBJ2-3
CASSLALAADTQYF
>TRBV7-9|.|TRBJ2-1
CASSPGPSISNEQFF
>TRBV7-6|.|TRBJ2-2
CASSLALDANTGELFF
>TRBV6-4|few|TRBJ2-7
CASSSHGQDRGYEQYF